These 19 T cell receptor beta chains were sequenced from one sample in a study of blood T cell repertoires in COVID-19. Sequencing was performed with immunoSEQ multiplex PCR; in TCRdb, only in-frame clones are kept and a portion is missing. The sample lists about 320,000 clones, roughly 85% occurring once. Specimen: peripheral blood. These receptors were collected from a human donor in a cohort sampled during active COVID-19.

The chain links TRBV19 to TRBJ1-1; D is ambiguous. Germline V CDR1 and CDR2: LNHDA, SQIVND (reference sequence). V dropped 1 base and J dropped 11 bases, with 14 bases sitting between them. The CDR3 runs 13 residues. The CDR3 sequence is CASSIGPERVAFF. CDR3 DNA sequence: TGTGCCAGTAGTATAGGTCCTGAGAGGGTCGCTTTCTTT.

The V call is TRBV5-4, the J call TRBJ1-4; 7 bases line up with TRBD1. V dropped 2 bases and J dropped 4; count of bases not matched to a gene: 2. Germline V gives CDR1 SGHNT, CDR2 YYREEE (reference sequence). The CDR3 loop spans 14 amino acids. CDR3 nucleotides: TGTGCCAGCAGCTTAAGGGACAGTAATGAAAAACTGTTTTTT. As protein: CASSLRDSNEKLFF.

This clone was detected only once. The chain joins TRBV7-2 to TRBJ1-3; D uncertain. Germline CDR1 reads SGHTA; CDR2 reads FQGNSA. V was pared by 1 base and J by 4 bases, with 14 bases between. The CDR3 is 16 residues long. As DNA, the CDR3 is TGTGCCAGCAGCTTAGGGAGCTTGGGTTACGGAAACACCATATATTTT. Residues: CASSLGSLGYGNTIYF.

The V gene is TRBV5-1, the J gene TRBJ1-2; D not resolved. CDR1 is SGHRS and CDR2 is YFSETQ in the germline V gene. Between the trimmed V and J ends, which lost 7 bases and 6 bases, there was a span of 16 bases. This CDR3 has 13 amino acids. For the CDR3, the DNA is TGCGCCAGCTCGACCGGAGAGGGAGATGGCTACACCTTC. This translates into CASSTGEGDGYTF.

This chain links TRBV27 with TRBJ2-1; 11 bases map to TRBD1. This CDR3 spans 14 amino acids. Germline values: CDR1 MNHEY, CDR2 SMNVEV (reference sequence). V shed 5 bases and J 9 bases; nucleotides not matched to a gene: 6. The CDR3 DNA is TGTGCCAGCAGTCTACGGGACAGGGGGAGTGAGCAGTTCTTC. Its protein is CASSLRDRGSEQFF.

The J gene is TRBJ1-2, the V gene TRBV4-1, with 9 nucleotides matching TRBD1. This CDR3 is 18 amino acids long. Germline V gives CDR1 MGHRA, CDR2 YSYEKL. Unmatched junction bases numbered 13, after V lost 4 bases and J lost 1 base. DNA of the CDR3: TGCGCCAGCAGCCGGGGACCGGGACAGGGAGTCTTTAACTATGGCTACACCTTC. It yields the protein CASSRGPGQGVFNYGYTF.

The CDR3 is CASNRRVAAPDTQYF. The CDR3 nucleotides read TGTGCCAGCAACCGCCGAGTAGCAGCACCAGATACGCAGTATTTT. The V and J genes are TRBV7-2 and TRBJ2-3; D uncertain. Between the trimmed V and J ends, which lost 7 bases and 4 bases, there was a span of 18 bases. The CDR3 covers 15 residues. Germline V gene lookup returns CDR1 SGHTA and CDR2 FQGNSA.

The chain recombines TRBV18 with TRBJ2-3; D is possibly TRBD1 (5 bases). V was clipped by 4 bases and J by 6 bases, with 8 bases between them. The CDR3 has 12 amino acids. Germline V CDR1 and CDR2: KGHSH, LQKENI. The CDR3 DNA is TGTGCCAGCTCACTCAGGGTGGATACGCAGTATTTT. Translating gives CASSLRVDTQYF. The variable domain in full, completed from reference TRBV18 and TRBJ2-3, reads NAGVMQNPRHLVRRRGQEARLRCSPMKGHSHVYWYRQLPEEGLKFMVYLQKENIIDESGMPKERFSAEFPKEGPSILRIQQVVRGDSAAYFCASSLRVDTQYFGPGTRLTVL.

The genes are TRBV27 and TRBJ1-2; the D is unclear. V lost 3 bases and J 6 bases, leaving 11 bases between the germline ends. The CDR3 is made up of 13 amino acids. Looked up from germline, CDR1 is MNHEY and CDR2 is SMNVEV (reference sequence). Here the CDR3 reads CASSLAGLHGYTF. The CDR3 region has the DNA TGTGCCAGCAGTTTGGCGGGCCTCCATGGCTACACCTTC.

The J gene is TRBJ1-1, the V gene TRBV19, with 8 bases matching TRBD1. The CDR3 runs to 15 residues. In germline, CDR1 is LNHDA, CDR2 SQIVND (reference sequence). J gave up 11 bases and V 3 bases, and 14 bases lay outside the gene matches. The CDR3, as DNA: TGTGCCAGTAGTATGGAATGGCAGGGGGCAGTTGGGGCTTTCTTT. Amino acid sequence: CASSMEWQGAVGAFF.

This sequence joins TRBV5-4 and TRBJ2-7, with D possibly matching TRBD2 (6 bases). V dropped 3 bases and J dropped 0 bases, with 10 bases sitting between them. CDR3 length: 14 amino acids. Germline assignment: CDR1 SGHNT and CDR2 YYREEE (reference sequence). The CDR3 nucleotides are TGTGCCAGCAGCTGGGCGGGAAGCTCCTACGAGCAGTACTTC. It encodes CASSWAGSSYEQYF.

With regard to this clone: One end of the junction does not line up with germline, which may come from a read error. The genes are TRBV6-5 and TRBJ1-2, with D maybe TRBD1 (5 bases). Germline CDR1 reads MNHEY; CDR2 reads SVGAGI. This CDR3 contains 13 residues. The CDR3 spells CASSYGTKYGYTF. The CDR3 DNA reads TGTGCCAGCAGTTACGGGACTAAGTATGGCTACACCTTC.

The gene calls are TRBV12-3 or TRBV12-4 and TRBJ1-1; maybe TRBD1 (6 bases). This CDR3 has 13 residues. Trimming pared 3 bases from V and 5 bases from J, leaving 10 bases between. CDR3 DNA sequence: TGTGCCAGCAGTTTTACAGGGCGGACTGAAGCTTTCTTT. Translation gives CASSFTGRTEAFF.

Notes on this clone: Different DNA sequences within this sample yield the same CDR3. The J gene is TRBJ1-1, the V gene TRBV2, with D unclear. The CDR3 length is 13 residues. V lost 6 bases and J 0 bases, leaving 8 bases between the germline ends. CDR1 is SNHLY and CDR2 is FYNNEI in the germline V gene. Here the CDR3 DNA reads TGTGCCAGCAGGTCAGAAATGAACACTGAAGCTTTCTTT. Protein product: CASRSEMNTEAFF.

The chain combines TRBV29-1 with TRBJ1-3, with D unclear. The CDR3 has 14 amino acids. Per the germline V gene, CDR1 is SQVTM and CDR2 is ANQGSEA. V was trimmed by 7 bases and J by 0 bases, leaving 13 bases between them. The CDR3 protein is CSAARSASGNTIYF. The CDR3, as DNA: TGCAGCGCCGCCCGGTCTGCCTCTGGAAACACCATATATTTT.

The chain joins TRBV6-7 to TRBJ2-5; D is perhaps TRBD2 (5 bases). TRBV6-7 is an open reading frame whose function is uncertain. With 2 bases removed from V and 0 bases from J, the gap between germline ends came to 16 bases. CDR3 length: 17 residues. The CDR3 bases are TGTGCCAGCAGTTACCCCTTAGGGCGGGTGTACCAAGAGACCCAGTACTTC. Protein product: CASSYPLGRVYQETQYF.

The chain uses TRBV7-3 and TRBJ2-7; D perhaps matches TRBD2 (6 bases). V dropped 2 bases and J dropped 5 bases, with 10 bases sitting between them. The CDR3 contains 13 residues. Per the germline V gene, CDR1 is SGHTA and CDR2 is FQGTGA. Here the CDR3 reads CASSLGGIHEQYF. Written as DNA, the CDR3 is TGTGCCAGCAGCTTAGGGGGGATCCACGAGCAGTACTTC.

The chain is built from TRBV30 and TRBJ1-2; 7 positions match TRBD1. Trimming at V came to 4 bases and at J to 4 bases, leaving 6 bases not matched to a gene. The CDR3 is 13 residues long. Germline CDR1 GTSNPN, CDR2 SVGIG (reference sequence). The CDR3 bases are TGTGCCTGGACCACAGGGGCAGGCTATGGCTACACCTTC. Amino acid sequence: CAWTTGAGYGYTF.

Turning to this clone: Other DNA sequences from this sample encode an identical CDR3 as well. The genes are TRBV5-1 and TRBJ2-7, with 7 bases matching TRBD1. CDR1 and CDR2 from the germline V gene are SGHRS and YFSETQ. The CDR3 length is 14 residues. The trim removed 4 bases at V and 0 bases at J, leaving 4 bases unmatched. CDR3: CASSPRDSSYEQYF. The CDR3, as DNA: TGCGCCAGCAGCCCCCGGGACAGCTCCTACGAGCAGTACTTC.